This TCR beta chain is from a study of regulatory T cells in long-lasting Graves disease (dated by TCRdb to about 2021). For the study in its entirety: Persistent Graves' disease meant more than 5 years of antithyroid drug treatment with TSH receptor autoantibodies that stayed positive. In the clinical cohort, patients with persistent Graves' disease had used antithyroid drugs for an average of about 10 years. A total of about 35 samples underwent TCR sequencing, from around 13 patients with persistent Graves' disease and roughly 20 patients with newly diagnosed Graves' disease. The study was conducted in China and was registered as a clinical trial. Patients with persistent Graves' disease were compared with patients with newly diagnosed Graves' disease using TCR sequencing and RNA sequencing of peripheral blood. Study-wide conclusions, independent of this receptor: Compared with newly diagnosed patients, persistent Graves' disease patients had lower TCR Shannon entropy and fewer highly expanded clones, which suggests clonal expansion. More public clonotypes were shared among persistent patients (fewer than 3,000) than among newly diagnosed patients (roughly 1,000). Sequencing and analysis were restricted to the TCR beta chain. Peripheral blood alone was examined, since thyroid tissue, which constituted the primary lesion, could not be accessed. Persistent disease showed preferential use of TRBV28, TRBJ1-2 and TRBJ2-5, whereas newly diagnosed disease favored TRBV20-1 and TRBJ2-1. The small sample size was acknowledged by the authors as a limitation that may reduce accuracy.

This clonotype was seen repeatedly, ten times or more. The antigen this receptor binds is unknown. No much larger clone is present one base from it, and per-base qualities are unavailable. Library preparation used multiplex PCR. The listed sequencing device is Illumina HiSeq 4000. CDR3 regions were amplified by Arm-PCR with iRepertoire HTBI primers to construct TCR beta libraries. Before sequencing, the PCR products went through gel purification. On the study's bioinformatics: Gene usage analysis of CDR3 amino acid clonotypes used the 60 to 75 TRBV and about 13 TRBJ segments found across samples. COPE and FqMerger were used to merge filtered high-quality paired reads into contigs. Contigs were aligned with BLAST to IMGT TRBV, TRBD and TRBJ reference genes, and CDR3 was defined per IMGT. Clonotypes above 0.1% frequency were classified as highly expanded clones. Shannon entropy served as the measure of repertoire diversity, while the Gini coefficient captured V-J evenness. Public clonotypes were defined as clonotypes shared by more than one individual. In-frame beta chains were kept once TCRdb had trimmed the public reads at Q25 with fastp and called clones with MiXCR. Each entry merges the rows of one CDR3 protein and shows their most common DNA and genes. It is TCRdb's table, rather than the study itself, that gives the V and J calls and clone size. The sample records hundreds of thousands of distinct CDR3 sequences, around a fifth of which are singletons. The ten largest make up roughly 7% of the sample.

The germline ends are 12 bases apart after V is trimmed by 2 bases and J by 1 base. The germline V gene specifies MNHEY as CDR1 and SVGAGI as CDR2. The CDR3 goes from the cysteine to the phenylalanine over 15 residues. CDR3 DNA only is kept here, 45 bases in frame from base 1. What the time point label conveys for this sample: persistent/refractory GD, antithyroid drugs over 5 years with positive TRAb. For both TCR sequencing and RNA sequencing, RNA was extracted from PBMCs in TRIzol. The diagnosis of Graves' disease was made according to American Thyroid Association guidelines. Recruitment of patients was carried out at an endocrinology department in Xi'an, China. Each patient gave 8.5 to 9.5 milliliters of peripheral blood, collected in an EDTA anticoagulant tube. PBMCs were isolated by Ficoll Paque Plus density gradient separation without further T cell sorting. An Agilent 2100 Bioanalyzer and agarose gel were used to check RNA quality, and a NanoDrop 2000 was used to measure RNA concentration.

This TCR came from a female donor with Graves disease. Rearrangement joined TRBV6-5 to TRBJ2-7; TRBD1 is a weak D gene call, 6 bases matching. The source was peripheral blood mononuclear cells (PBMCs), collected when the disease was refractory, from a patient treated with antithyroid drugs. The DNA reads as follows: TGTGCCAGCAGTTACGAAAGGGACAATTCCTACGAGCAGTACTTC. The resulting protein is CASSYERDNSYEQYF.